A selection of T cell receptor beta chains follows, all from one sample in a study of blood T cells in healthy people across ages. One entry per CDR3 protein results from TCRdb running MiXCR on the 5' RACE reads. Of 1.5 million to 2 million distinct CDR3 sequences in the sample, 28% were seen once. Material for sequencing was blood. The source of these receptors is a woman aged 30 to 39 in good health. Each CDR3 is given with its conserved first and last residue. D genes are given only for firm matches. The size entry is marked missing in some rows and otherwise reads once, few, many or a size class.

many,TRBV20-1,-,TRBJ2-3,CSARALGLLGGADTQYF,TGCAGTGCTAGAGCCCTGGGGCTTCTCGGCGGGGCAGATACGCAGTATTTT
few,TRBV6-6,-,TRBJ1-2,CASSYYRAAYGYTF,TGTGCCAGCAGTTACTACAGGGCTGCCTATGGCTACACCTTC
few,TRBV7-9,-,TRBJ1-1,CASSLGAGGPNTEAFF,TGTGCCAGCAGCCTAGGAGCCGGGGGGCCGAACACTGAAGCTTTCTTT
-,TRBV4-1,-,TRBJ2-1,CASSAGNGRRSYNEQFF,TGCGCCAGCAGCGCTGGAAACGGACGTCGATCCTACAATGAGCAGTTCTTC
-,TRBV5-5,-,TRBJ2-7,CASSLELSTYEQYF,TGTGCCAGCAGCTTGGAACTCAGTACCTACGAGCAGTACTTC
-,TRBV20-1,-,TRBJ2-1,CSAFGGQEDEQFF,TGCAGTGCCTTCGGGGGCCAGGAGGACGAGCAGTTCTTC
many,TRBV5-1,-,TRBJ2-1,CASSAGTSDEQFF,TGCGCCAGCAGCGCCGGGACCTCGGATGAGCAGTTCTTC
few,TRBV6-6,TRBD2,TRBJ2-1,CASSQTGLAVSNEQFF,TGTGCCAGCAGTCAAACGGGACTAGCGGTCTCCAATGAGCAGTTCTTC
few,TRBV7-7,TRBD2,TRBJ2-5,CASSLGWGQRGDQETQYF,TGTGCCAGCAGCTTAGGATGGGGTCAGCGGGGAGACCAAGAGACCCAGTACTTC
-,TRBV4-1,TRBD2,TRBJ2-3,CASSPPGTTNTDTQYF,TGCGCCAGCAGCCCCCCAGGGACTACTAACACAGATACGCAGTATTTT
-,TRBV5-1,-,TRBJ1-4,CASSEGGSEKLFF,TGCGCCAGCAGCGAGGGTGGCAGTGAAAAACTGTTTTTT
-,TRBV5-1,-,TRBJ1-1,CASSSIAGPYTEAFF,TGCGCCAGCAGCTCCATCGCAGGGCCCTACACTGAAGCTTTCTTT
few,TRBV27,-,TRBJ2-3,CASSLYQSDTTDTQYF,TGTGCCAGCAGTTTATATCAGTCAGATACAACAGATACGCAGTATTTT